The 18 T cell receptor beta chains presented below share a single source sample, sequenced in a study of response to subunit inactivated influenza vaccine. MiXCR, run by TCRdb on the RT-PCR reads, gives a single entry per CDR3 protein. This sample has under 550,000 distinct CDR3 sequences, with around 7.9% found just once. Material: PBMCs from blood, obtained less than 30 months after vaccination. The source is a man aged 45 to 70 who received an inactivated influenza vaccine.

This clonotype was seen a few times. The rearrangement joins TRBV6-6 to TRBJ2-1; TRBD1 might be the D (6 bases). Trimming shortened V by 7 bases and J by 9 bases, and 13 bases separated the two germline ends. Germline CDR1 MNHNY, CDR2 SVGAGI (reference sequence). The CDR3 runs 12 residues. Written as DNA, the CDR3 is TGTGCCAGCAATAATCAGGGGTTTGAGCAGTTCTTC. Its translation is CASNNQGFEQFF.

This clonotype was counted only a few times. The V gene is TRBV7-2, the J gene TRBJ2-7, with 7 bases aligning to TRBD1. The germline V gene encodes CDR1 SGHTA and CDR2 FQGNSA. Germline trimming cut 3 bases from V and 3 bases from J; bases unmatched to any gene: 5. There are 14 residues in the CDR3. The CDR3 region is CASSFSRDSYEQYF. In DNA form, the CDR3 reads TGTGCCAGCAGCTTTAGCCGGGACAGCTACGAGCAGTACTTC.

This chain joins TRBV29-1 and TRBJ1-3, with 10 bases fitting TRBD1. Trimming removed 1 base from V and 2 bases from J; junction bases left unmatched: 2. This CDR3 contains 15 residues. Per the germline V gene, CDR1 is SQVTM and CDR2 is ANQGSEA. In DNA form, the CDR3 reads TGCAGCGTTGAAGTCGACAGGGGGCCTGGAAACACCATATATTTT. It yields the protein CSVEVDRGPGNTIYF.

This clonotype was observed a single time. The chain joins TRBV12-3 or TRBV12-4 to TRBJ2-1; D might be TRBD1 or TRBD2, each matching 6 bases. This CDR3 comprises 16 residues. Trimming left V 6 bases short and J 6 bases short, with 21 bases between. The DNA of the CDR3 is TGTGCCAGCAGCTCCGGGGCGTGGGGGGCGGTCAATGAGCAGTTCTTC. The encoded protein is CASSSGAWGAVNEQFF.

This clonotype was seen more than once but under ten times. CDR3 DNA sequence: TGTGCCATCAGTGCAGTAGGAGAGACCCAGTACTTC. This gives the protein CAISAVGETQYF. V gene TRBV10-3 combines with J gene TRBJ2-5, with D unresolved. This CDR3 is built from 12 residues. The V end lost 4 bases, the J end lost 4 bases, and 7 bases lay between the germline ends. Germline lookup yields CDR1 ENHRY and CDR2 SYGVKD.

This clonotype was detected a few times. The chain uses TRBV7-6 and TRBJ1-6, with TRBD1 identical over 9 bases. Trimming cost V 4 bases and J 6 bases; bases outside gene matches: 4. The CDR3 totals 15 residues. The germline gives CDR1 SGHVS, CDR2 FNYEAQ. The CDR3 region is CASSSQGQGNSPLHF. The CDR3 DNA reads TGTGCCAGCAGCTCGCAGGGACAGGGTAATTCACCCCTCCACTTT.

At least ten counts were recorded for this clonotype. V gene TRBV20-1 combines with J gene TRBJ1-2; D gene unclear. This CDR3 has 14 amino acids. Germline CDR1 DFQATT, CDR2 SNEGSKA (reference sequence). With 6 bases removed from V and 6 bases from J, the gap between germline ends came to 20 bases. CDR3 protein: CSASNRNLVDGYTF. The DNA for the CDR3 is TGCAGTGCCAGTAATCGAAATCTCGTGGATGGCTACACCTTC.

This chain uses TRBV11-2 with TRBJ2-7; D is ambiguous. Per germline, CDR1 SGHAT and CDR2 FQNNGV. This CDR3 spans 13 amino acids. V was cut by 1 base and J by 3 bases, with 7 bases left in between. The CDR3 loop is CASSLAQHYEQYF. The CDR3 bases are TGTGCCAGCAGCTTAGCACAGCACTACGAGCAGTACTTC.

This clonotype was counted at least ten times. The chain links TRBV3-1 to TRBJ1-6; D ambiguous. Deletions cut 1 base from V and 7 bases from J, with 8 bases between. Germline V CDR1 and CDR2: LGHDT, YNNKEL (reference sequence). The CDR3 spans 14 residues. CDR3 loop: CASSQVSGNSPLHF. CDR3 DNA: TGTGCCAGCAGCCAAGTGTCAGGAAATTCACCCCTCCACTTT.

This sequence joins TRBV7-2 and TRBJ2-5, with D uncertain. The CDR3 spans 16 residues. Germline CDR1 is SGHTA and CDR2 is FQGNSA. V lost 1 base and J lost 1, with 13 bases in between. The CDR3 DNA is TGTGCCAGCAGCTTAGTAGCCGCTAGAGTCCAAGAGACCCAGTACTTC. This sequence encodes CASSLVAARVQETQYF.

The rearrangement links TRBV29-1 to TRBJ2-7; possible D gene TRBD2, 5 bases. Trimming pared 3 bases from V and 5 bases from J, leaving 8 bases between. This CDR3 spans 11 amino acids. Germline V gene sequence: CDR1 SQVTM, CDR2 ANQGSEA. The CDR3 loop is CSVDRGNEQYF. The CDR3 region has the DNA TGCAGCGTTGATCGGGGAAACGAGCAGTACTTC.

This clonotype was observed many times. The chain joins TRBV27 to TRBJ2-5; D is uncertain. Germline loops: CDR1 MNHEY, CDR2 SMNVEV (reference sequence). V was shortened by 3 bases and J by 7 bases, with 24 bases between the two germline ends. The CDR3 covers 17 residues. The CDR3 loop reads CASSFIRLGASTGTQYF. The CDR3 DNA reads TGTGCCAGCAGTTTCATAAGGTTGGGTGCGAGCACGGGGACCCAGTACTTC.

This clonotype was recorded many times. The genes are TRBV20-1 and TRBJ2-7, with 11 bases fitting TRBD2. The CDR3 has 14 amino acids. Germline CDR1 is DFQATT and CDR2 is SNEGSKA (reference sequence). Trimming took 2 bases from V and 2 from J; bases not matched to a gene: 2. The chain's CDR3 is CSARTLAGAYEQYF. The CDR3, as DNA: TGCAGTGCTAGAACACTAGCGGGGGCCTACGAGCAGTACTTC.

This clonotype was recorded a few times. The chain combines TRBV4-3 with TRBJ1-1; D gene ambiguous. The CDR3 spans 15 residues. CDR1 and CDR2 (germline): LGHNA, YSLEER. The V end was cut by 0 bases, the J end by 2 bases, with 10 bases between. The CDR3 reads CASSQEPRSNTEAFF. The CDR3 region has the DNA TGCGCCAGCAGCCAAGAACCGAGGAGCAACACTGAAGCTTTCTTT.

This clonotype was picked up many times. The CDR3 coding sequence is TGCGCCAGCAGCGATGGGACTAGCTTCTACGAGCAGTACTTC. Translating gives CASSDGTSFYEQYF. The chain joins TRBV5-1 to TRBJ2-7, with TRBD2 identical over 9 bases. The CDR3 totals 14 residues. Trimming removed 4 bases from V and 3 bases from J; junction bases left unmatched: 5. CDR1 SGHRS and CDR2 YFSETQ come from the germline V gene.

The chain uses TRBV29-1 and TRBJ2-1; 7 nucleotides align to TRBD2. V lost 3 bases to trimming and J lost 2 bases; unmatched junction nucleotides: 10. Germline assignment: CDR1 SQVTM and CDR2 ANQGSEA. The CDR3 runs to 16 residues. CDR3 amino acids: CSVDDPRAGTYNEQFF. CDR3 DNA: TGCAGCGTTGATGATCCTCGAGCGGGGACCTACAATGAGCAGTTCTTC.

The chain employs TRBV28 and TRBJ2-7, with 9 bases identical to TRBD1. Germline V lookup: CDR1 MDHEN, CDR2 SYDVKM. The CDR3 contains 13 residues. With 5 bases clipped from V and 7 bases from J, the junction kept 6 bases outside the gene matches. The CDR3 DNA follows: TGTGCCAGCAGTATTTGGACAGGGGAGGAGCAGTACTTC. This encodes CASSIWTGEEQYF.

In this sample, this clonotype turned up a few times. This chain joins TRBV28 and TRBJ2-1; D gene unclear. V lost 2 bases to trimming and J lost 8 bases, with 13 bases between them. The CDR3 is 14 amino acids. The V gene's germline CDR1 is MDHEN and CDR2 SYDVKM. CDR3 nucleotides: TGTGCCAGCAGTTTAAGTCAGGAATGGTATGAGCAGTTCTTC. Amino acid sequence: CASSLSQEWYEQFF. Using reference TRBV28 and TRBJ2-1 for the parts outside the CDR3, the full variable domain is DVKVTQSSRYLVKRTGEKVFLECVQDMDHENMFWYRQDPGLGLRLIYFSYDVKMKEKGDIPEGYSVSREKKERFSLILESASTNQTSMYLCASSLSQEWYEQFFGPGTRLTVL.